This T cell receptor beta chain is from a study of T-cell memory formation after mild COVID-19. Trimming cost V 4 bases and J 4 bases, with 16 bases left between them. This CDR3 contains 15 residues. Germline assignment: CDR1 SGHRS and CDR2 YFSETQ. This clonotype was counted ten times or more. TCRdb passed the 5' RACE reads through MiXCR, listing each CDR3 protein once. This table has 250,000 to 300,000 distinct CDR3 sequences, roughly 8.2% appearing once. The sequence was collected from a man between 18 and 35 years old who had mild COVID-19 (a few samples of this study predate the infection). Cell type and time point are not known. The chain combines TRBV5-1 with TRBJ2-3, with D possibly matching TRBD1 (6 bases). The sample consisted of PBMCs or a T cell subset sorted from them (not recorded which). CDR3 bases: TGCGCCAGCAGCCCCGGGACACGCCATTCAGATACGCAGTATTTT. It specifies CASSPGTRHSDTQYF.